The clone carrying this T cell receptor beta chain was counted between two and nine times. Its antigen is currently unknown. This specimen belongs to a study of T cells in Graves' hyperthyroidism and ophthalmopathy. TCR beta CDR3 region amplification was performed from RNA transcripts. First-round RT-PCR of the TCR CDR3 relied on the HTBI primer set. TCRdb recomputed calls from the multiplex PCR reads with MiXCR, one row per CDR3 protein. In the table there are a few hundred thousand distinct CDR3 sequences, less than 25% of which are singletons. In patients aged 18 to 65, hyperthyroidism was newly diagnosed, with duration under 2 months. Findings of the study overall: Most thyroid clonotypes expanded above 0.001 were also detected in blood.

CDR1 and CDR2 (germline): SGHTA, FQGTGA. Trimming shortened V by 0 bases and J by 5 bases, and 13 bases separated the two germline ends. This CDR3 region has 16 residues. Input material: blood. V is TRBV7-3 and J is TRBJ2-2; tentatively, D is TRBD1 (5 bases). The clonotype comes from a man between 18 and 29 years old with Graves' hyperthyroidism. DNA of the CDR3: TGTGCCAGCAGCTTAACTGCACTTAGGGGTACCGGGGAGCTGTTTTTT. It codes for CASSLTALRGTGELFF.